This TCR beta chain was sequenced during a study of vaccination effects on CD4 cells after COVID-19. About the research overall: Two-dose vaccination with either BNT162b2 or mRNA-1273 was given to the participants. Study observations and caveats: Recruitment yielded few convalescent patients, and the study had no early post-infection timepoints. Healthy vaccine recipients' vaccine-induced clones were almost all SARS-CoV-2 mono-reactive.

Libraries were prepared by immunoSEQ multiplex PCR; TCRdb keeps only in-frame clonotypes and omits some of them. Found here are about 70,000 clones, approximately 80% of them singletons; the top ten hold over 2%. V trimming: 6 bases; J trimming: 7 bases; junction bases outside the gene matches: 6. CDR1 and CDR2 (germline): SNHLY, FYNNEI. The length of the CDR3 is 13 residues. When around 10 days of culture had elapsed, CD4+ T cells were isolated. Both day 3 and day 7 saw half the medium replaced with IL-2 medium. As regards this clone: Its target is not known.

The sequencing used CD4+ T cells from PBMCs cultured without peptide, collected before COVID-19 vaccination. The J gene is TRBJ1-2, the V gene TRBV2, with TRBD1 matching 9 bases. This TCR was recovered from a human donor who received a COVID-19 vaccine. The CDR3 DNA reads as TGTGCCAGCAGGGGGACAGGGACCGGTGGCTACACCTTC. Translation: CASRGTGTGGYTF.